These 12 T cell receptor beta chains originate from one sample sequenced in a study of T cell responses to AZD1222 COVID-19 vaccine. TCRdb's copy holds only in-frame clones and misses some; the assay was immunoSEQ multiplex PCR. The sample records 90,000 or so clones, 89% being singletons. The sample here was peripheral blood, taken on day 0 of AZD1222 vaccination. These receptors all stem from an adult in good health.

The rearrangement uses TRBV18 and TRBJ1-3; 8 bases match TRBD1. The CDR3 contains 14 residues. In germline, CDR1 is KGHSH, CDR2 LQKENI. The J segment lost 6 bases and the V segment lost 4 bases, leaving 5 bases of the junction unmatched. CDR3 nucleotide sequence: TGTGCCAGCTCACAATCGACAGGGGAAAACACCATATATTTT. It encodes CASSQSTGENTIYF.

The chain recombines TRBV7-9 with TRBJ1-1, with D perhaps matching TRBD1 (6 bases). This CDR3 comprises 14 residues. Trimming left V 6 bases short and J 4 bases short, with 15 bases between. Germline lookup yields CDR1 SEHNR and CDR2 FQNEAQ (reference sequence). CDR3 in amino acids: CASSISRGSTEAFF. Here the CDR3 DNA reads TGTGCCAGCAGTATAAGCAGGGGATCCACTGAAGCTTTCTTT.

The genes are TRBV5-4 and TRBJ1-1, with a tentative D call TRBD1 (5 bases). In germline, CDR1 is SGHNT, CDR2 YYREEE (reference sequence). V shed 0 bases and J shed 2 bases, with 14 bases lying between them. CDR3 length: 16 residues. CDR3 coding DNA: TGTGCCAGCAGCTTGGGCGGCACAGGTAGTAACACTGAAGCTTTCTTT. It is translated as CASSLGGTGSNTEAFF.

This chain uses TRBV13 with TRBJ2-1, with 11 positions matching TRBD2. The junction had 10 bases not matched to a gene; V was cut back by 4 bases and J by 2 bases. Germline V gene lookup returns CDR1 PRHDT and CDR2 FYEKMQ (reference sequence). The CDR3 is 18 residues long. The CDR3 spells CASSSPEVGLAAYNEQFF. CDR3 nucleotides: TGTGCCAGCAGCTCGCCTGAAGTGGGACTAGCGGCCTACAATGAGCAGTTCTTC.

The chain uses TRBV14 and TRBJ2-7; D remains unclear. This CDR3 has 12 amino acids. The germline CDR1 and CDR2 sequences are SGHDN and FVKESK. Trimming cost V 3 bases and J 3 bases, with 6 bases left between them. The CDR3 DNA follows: TGTGCCAGCAGCCAGGCCAGCTACGAGCAGTACTTC. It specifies CASSQASYEQYF.

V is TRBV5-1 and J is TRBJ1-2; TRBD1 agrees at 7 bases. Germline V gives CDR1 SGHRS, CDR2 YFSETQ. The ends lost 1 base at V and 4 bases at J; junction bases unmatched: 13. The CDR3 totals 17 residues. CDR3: CASSLSLQGRGGYGYTF. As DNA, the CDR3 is TGCGCCAGCAGCTTGAGTCTACAGGGGCGGGGTGGCTATGGCTACACCTTC.

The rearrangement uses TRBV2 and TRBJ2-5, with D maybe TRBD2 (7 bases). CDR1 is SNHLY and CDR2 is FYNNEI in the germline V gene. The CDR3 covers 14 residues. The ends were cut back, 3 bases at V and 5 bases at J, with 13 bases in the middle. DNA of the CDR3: TGTGCCAGCAGTGAGGGGGGGCGCTTGGAGACCCAGTACTTC. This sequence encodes CASSEGGRLETQYF.

CDR3 loop: CASRQGTGWNEQFF. CDR3 sequence (DNA): TGTGCCAGTAGACAAGGGACAGGTTGGAATGAGCAGTTCTTC. This rearrangement joins TRBV19 to TRBJ2-1; 8 positions agree with TRBD1. The V and J ends lost 6 bases and 7 bases, in that order; junction bases with no gene match: 8. Germline CDR1 reads LNHDA; CDR2 reads SQIVND (reference sequence). This CDR3 is 14 amino acids long.

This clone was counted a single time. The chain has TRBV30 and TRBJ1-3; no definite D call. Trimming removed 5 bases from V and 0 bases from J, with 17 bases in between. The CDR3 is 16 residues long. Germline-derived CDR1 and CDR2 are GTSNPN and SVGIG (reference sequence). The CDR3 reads CAWHMGSGSSGNTIYF. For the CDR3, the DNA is TGTGCCTGGCATATGGGCTCGGGTTCCTCTGGAAACACCATATATTTT.

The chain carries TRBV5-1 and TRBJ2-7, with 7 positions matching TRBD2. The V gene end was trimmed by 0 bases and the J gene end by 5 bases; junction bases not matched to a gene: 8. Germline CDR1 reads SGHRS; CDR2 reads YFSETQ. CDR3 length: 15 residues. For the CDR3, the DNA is TGCGCCAGCAGCTTGGAGGGTCTAGCGGCCCACGAGCAGTACTTC. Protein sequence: CASSLEGLAAHEQYF.

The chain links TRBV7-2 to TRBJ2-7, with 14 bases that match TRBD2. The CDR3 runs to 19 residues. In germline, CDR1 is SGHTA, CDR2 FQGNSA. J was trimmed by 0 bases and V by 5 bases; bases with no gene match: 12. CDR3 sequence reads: CASSLPGTSGGTVSYEQYF. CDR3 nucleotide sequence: TGTGCCAGCAGCCTCCCCGGGACTAGCGGGGGTACCGTCTCCTACGAGCAGTACTTC. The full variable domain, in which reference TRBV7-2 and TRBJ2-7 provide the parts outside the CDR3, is GAGVSQSPSNKVTEKGKDVELRCDPISGHTALYWYRQSLGQGLEFLIYFQGNSAPDKSGLPSDRFSAERTGGSVSTLTIQRTQQEDSAVYLCASSLPGTSGGTVSYEQYFGPGTRLTVT.

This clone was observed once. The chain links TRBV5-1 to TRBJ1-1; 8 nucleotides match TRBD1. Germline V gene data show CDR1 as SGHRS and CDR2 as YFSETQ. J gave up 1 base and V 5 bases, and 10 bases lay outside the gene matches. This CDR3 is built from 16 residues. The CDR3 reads CASRADRAVGNTEAFF. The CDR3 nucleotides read TGCGCCAGCAGAGCGGACAGGGCTGTCGGGAACACTGAAGCTTTCTTT.